What follows are 11 T cell receptor beta chains derived from one specimen sequenced in a study of T cells in Graves' hyperthyroidism and ophthalmopathy. Amplification of TCR beta CDR3 regions used RNA as the template. Primed by the HTBI set, a first-round RT-PCR was run on the TCR CDR3. TCRdb independently ran MiXCR on the multiplex PCR reads; one entry per CDR3 protein. Among some 740,000 distinct CDR3 sequences listed, 14% were seen once. The sample comprised blood. The receptors derive from a woman aged 18-29 years with Graves' hyperthyroidism.

The genes are TRBV19 and TRBJ2-1; D call uncertain. The CDR3 totals 14 residues. V lost 3 bases to trimming and J lost 8 bases, with 14 bases between them. The germline gives CDR1 LNHDA, CDR2 SQIVND (reference sequence). CDR3: CASSILEDPDEQFF. The CDR3 DNA follows: TGTGCCAGTAGTATCCTAGAGGATCCGGATGAGCAGTTCTTC.

V and J are TRBV6-5 and TRBJ2-3; D not certain. The CDR3 totals 14 residues. V lost 4 bases and J lost 5, with 13 bases in between. Germline CDR1 and CDR2: MNHEY and SVGAGI. The CDR3 sequence is CASSSPGVVDTQYF. Written as DNA, the CDR3 is TGTGCCAGCAGTTCGCCCGGCGTGGTAGATACGCAGTATTTT.

In this sample, this clonotype turned up many times. The V and J genes are TRBV7-9 and TRBJ1-1; TRBD1 is a possible D gene (5 bases). V gave up 4 bases and J gave up 6 bases, with 12 bases separating them. The germline gives CDR1 SEHNR, CDR2 FQNEAQ (reference sequence). The CDR3 has 13 amino acids. CDR3 nucleotides: TGTGCCAGCAGCTGGGGGTCGACCCCTGAAGCTTTCTTT. Protein product: CASSWGSTPEAFF.

This clonotype was seen repeatedly, ten times or more. The chain joins TRBV7-2 to TRBJ2-7, with 11 bases that match TRBD2. V dropped 5 bases and J dropped 7; count of bases not matched to a gene: 10. The length of the CDR3 is 15 residues. Germline assignment: CDR1 SGHTA and CDR2 FQGNSA. For the CDR3, the DNA is TGTGCCAGCAGCACCCGGACTAGCGGGCTTGGGGAGCAGTACTTC. This codes for CASSTRTSGLGEQYF.

This clonotype was observed at least ten times. V and J are TRBV10-2 and TRBJ2-1; tentative D call: TRBD2 (5 bases). Germline V gene sequence: CDR1 WSHSY, CDR2 SAAADI. V was pared by 5 bases and J by 0 bases, with 14 bases between. The CDR3 loop spans 16 amino acids. The CDR3 coding sequence is TGCGCCAGCAGTCGACGGACTGGTAGCTCCTACAATGAGCAGTTCTTC. This encodes CASSRRTGSSYNEQFF.

This clonotype was counted many times. This chain links TRBV29-1 with TRBJ2-1; D call uncertain. Germline CDR1 SQVTM, CDR2 ANQGSEA. The CDR3 has 11 amino acids. Trimming removed 4 bases at V and 4 bases at J, with 5 bases between. The CDR3 spells CSVVVYNEQFF. Written as DNA, the CDR3 is TGCAGCGTTGTTGTATACAATGAGCAGTTCTTC.

The CDR3 region has the DNA TGTGCCAGCAGTTTGCCACCCGGGACAGGCTTGCGCTACACCTTC. Encoded protein: CASSLPPGTGLRYTF. This sequence joins TRBV6-9 and TRBJ1-2, with 8 bases identical to TRBD1. Germline V gene data show CDR1 as MNHGY and CDR2 as SVAAGI. The CDR3 runs to 15 residues. V shed 4 bases, J shed 9 bases, and the junction held 13 bases outside the gene matches.

This clonotype was counted only a few times. CDR3 protein: CAWSVRGVNTEAFF. The CDR3 nucleotides are TGTGCCTGGAGTGTACGGGGGGTGAACACTGAAGCTTTCTTT. The V call is TRBV30, the J call TRBJ1-1; tentative D call: TRBD1 (5 bases). V shed 0 bases and J shed 0 bases, with 8 bases lying between them. This CDR3 has 14 amino acids. CDR1 is GTSNPN, CDR2 SVGIG, per germline (reference sequence). The full variable domain, with the rest looked up from reference TRBV30 and TRBJ1-1, is SQTIHQWPATLVQPVGSPLSLECTVEGTSNPNLYWYRQAAGRGLQLLFYSVGIGQISSEVPQNLSASRPQDRQFILSSKKLLLSDSGFYLCAWSVRGVNTEAFFGQGTRLTVV.

This clonotype was seen a few times. The chain links TRBV25-1 to TRBJ2-7, with 8 bases fitting TRBD2. CDR3 size: 14 residues. The trim removed 6 bases at V and 3 bases at J, leaving 7 bases unmatched. CDR1 is MGHDK, CDR2 SYGVNS, per germline. The DNA of the CDR3 is TGTGCCAGCAGGGGCGGGGCGGGAGGCTACGAGCAGTACTTC. It yields the protein CASRGGAGGYEQYF.

The CDR3 DNA reads as TGCAGTGGCCTGAGGGACAGGGGGGTGAAGGCCCAGTACTTC. It is translated as CSGLRDRGVKAQYF. The gene calls are TRBV20-1 and TRBJ2-5, with 11 bases identical to TRBD1. There are 14 residues in the CDR3. Trimming at V came to 7 bases and at J to 9 bases, leaving 13 bases not matched to a gene. Germline lookup yields CDR1 DFQATT and CDR2 SNEGSKA (reference sequence).

This clonotype showed up just a few times. This chain links TRBV13 with TRBJ2-3; TRBD2 matches 14 bases. CDR3 size: 21 residues. V lost 4 bases to trimming and J lost 2 bases; unmatched junction nucleotides: 17. Per germline, CDR1 PRHDT and CDR2 FYEKMQ (reference sequence). CDR3 in DNA: TGTGCCAGCAGCTCCCCGCCGACTAGCGGGAGGGCCAGAACCCCCACAGATACGCAGTATTTT. Translation: CASSSPPTSGRARTPTDTQYF.